This T cell receptor (beta chain) appears in the sequencing data of a study of technical replicates of blood from a few donors. Sequencing was performed with immunoSEQ multiplex PCR; in TCRdb, only in-frame clones are kept and a portion is missing. This repertoire shows 60,000 to 90,000 clones, 95% to 97% found once; its top ten account for 0.2% to 0.25%. V was pared by 4 bases and J by 0 bases, with 2 bases of the junction left unmatched. CDR3 length: 14 amino acids. Germline V lookup: CDR1 MGHRA, CDR2 YSYEKL. The sequencing input was T cells isolated from PBMCs. The rearrangement joins TRBV4-1 to TRBJ2-7; 8 nucleotides align to TRBD2. The sequence derives from a human donor in good health. In DNA form, the CDR3 reads TGCGCCAGCAGCCTTACTAGCGGCTCCTACGAGCAGTACTTC. This encodes CASSLTSGSYEQYF.